This is a list of T cell receptor beta chains from one sample in a study of OX40 agonist ivuxolimab in advanced cancers. The data were produced by immunoSEQ multiplex PCR, yet TCRdb's version contains in-frame clones alone and is incomplete. The sample shows some 83,000 clones, roughly nine tenths of them seen only once. The sample was CD4+ or CD8+ T cells sorted from blood, taken in a trial of the OX40 agonist ivuxolimab. Receptors originate from an adult with an advanced solid tumor such as melanoma, head and neck, liver or kidney cancer. CDR3s include the opening cysteine and the closing phenylalanine or tryptophan. A D gene is named only where the DNA matches it firmly. Only part of the rows carry a size: once, few, many, or a class if the clone is expanded.

.	TRBV28	.	TRBJ2-7	CASSRISTENEQYF	TGTGCCAGCAGTCGTATCTCTACGGAGAACGAGCAGTACTTC
.	TRBV29-1	.	TRBJ2-7	CSVEYGPYEQYF	TGCAGCGTTGAGTACGGCCCCTACGAGCAGTACTTC
.	TRBV7-8	.	TRBJ1-1	CASSLSQGWVLNTEAFF	TGTGCCAGCAGCTTGAGTCAGGGGTGGGTGTTGAACACTGAAGCTTTCTTT
.	TRBV15	TRBD2	TRBJ2-3	CATSLGLAGRTDTQYF	TGTGCCACCAGCCTTGGACTAGCGGGACGAACAGATACGCAGTATTTT
once	TRBV11-3	.	TRBJ2-5	CASSSVEETQYF	TGTGCCAGCAGCTCCGTCGAGGAGACCCAGTACTTC
.	TRBV6-5	.	TRBJ2-2	CASSYSMNTGELFF	TGTGCCAGCAGTTACTCTATGAACACCGGGGAGCTGTTTTTT
.	TRBV12-5	TRBD1	TRBJ2-5	CASGSGTGIETQYF	TGTGCTAGTGGTTCTGGGACAGGGATCGAGACCCAGTACTTC
.	TRBV2	.	TRBJ2-1	CASSAGPAELYNEQFF	TGTGCCAGCAGTGCTGGGCCGGCAGAGCTTTACAATGAGCAGTTCTTC
.	TRBV30	.	TRBJ2-3	CAWTRWGRASDTQYF	TGTGCCTGGACCCGCTGGGGCCGGGCTTCAGATACGCAGTATTTT
few	TRBV11-2	.	TRBJ1-5	CASSPAKGTNQNQPQHF	TGTGCCAGCAGCCCGGCAAAGGGGACTAACCAAAATCAGCCCCAGCATTTT
few	TRBV5-6	.	TRBJ1-2	CASSLGQTGPNYGYTF	TGTGCCAGCAGCTTGGGTCAAACGGGCCCAAACTATGGCTACACCTTC
.	TRBV7-2	TRBD2	TRBJ2-1	CASSLVILAEQYNEQFF	TGTGCCAGCAGCTTAGTGATACTAGCGGAGCAATACAATGAGCAGTTCTTC
.	TRBV19	TRBD2	TRBJ2-3	CASSILAGTDTQYF	TGTGCCAGTAGTATACTAGCGGGGACAGATACGCAGTATTTT
.	TRBV29-1	.	TRBJ2-1	CSVESREQFF	TGCAGCGTTGAGAGCCGTGAGCAGTTCTTC
.	TRBV29-1	.	TRBJ2-1	CSVAASGEQFF	TGCAGCGTTGCGGCCAGCGGTGAGCAGTTCTTC
.	TRBV9	.	TRBJ2-2	CASSVGGDTGELFF	TGTGCCAGCAGCGTAGGGGGGGACACCGGGGAGCTGTTTTTT
.	TRBV25-1	.	TRBJ1-3	CASRRAPDRNSGNTIYF	TGTGCCAGTCGCCGGGCCCCAGACAGGAACTCTGGAAACACCATATATTTT
.	TRBV10-2	.	TRBJ2-3	CASLFRISGTTDTQYF	TGCGCCAGCCTCTTTAGGATAAGCGGTACCACAGATACGCAGTATTTT
.	TRBV25-1	TRBD1	TRBJ1-2	CASNDRGGYGYTF	TGTGCCAGCAATGACAGGGGGGGTTATGGCTACACCTTC
.	TRBV15	.	TRBJ2-1	CATSRDFSLAHNEQFF	TGTGCCACCAGCAGAGATTTTAGCCTAGCGCACAATGAGCAGTTCTTC
.	TRBV6-5	.	TRBJ2-5	CASNHPQETQYF	TGTGCCAGCAATCATCCTCAAGAGACCCAGTACTTC
.	TRBV4-1	.	TRBJ1-1	CASSKGGLAEAFF	TGCGCCAGCAGCAAGGGGGGGCTGGCTGAAGCTTTCTTT
.	TRBV28	.	TRBJ1-4	CASLTGSTNEKLFF	TGTGCCAGCCTAACAGGGTCAACTAATGAAAAACTGTTTTTT
.	TRBV6-6	.	TRBJ2-1	CASSYDRYNEQFF	TGTGCCAGCAGTTACGACCGATACAATGAGCAGTTCTTC
.	TRBV4-1	TRBD2	TRBJ2-2	CASSQGGAGGGELFF	TGCGCCAGCAGCCAAGGAGGAGCGGGAGGGGGGGAGCTGTTTTTT
.	TRBV27	TRBD2	TRBJ2-2	CASTLLAVNTGELFF	TGTGCCAGCACCCTCCTAGCGGTGAACACCGGGGAGCTGTTTTTT
.	TRBV7-8	.	TRBJ2-2	CASSLAPAYKGELFF	TGTGCCAGCAGCTTAGCGCCCGCCTACAAAGGGGAGCTGTTTTTT
.	TRBV7-9	TRBD1	TRBJ1-2	CASSRRQGSGYGYTF	TGTGCCAGCAGCCGTAGACAGGGGTCGGGTTATGGCTACACCTTC
.	TRBV11-3	.	TRBJ1-1	CASSLVRPSEAFF	TGCGCCAGCAGCTTGGTCAGGCCTTCTGAAGCTTTCTTT
.	TRBV6-5	.	TRBJ1-1	CASTYTGALTEAFF	TGTGCCAGCACCTACACGGGGGCACTCACTGAAGCTTTCTTT
.	TRBV10-3	.	TRBJ2-3	CAISDPGFSTDTQYF	TGTGCCATCAGTGATCCCGGCTTCAGCACAGATACGCAGTATTTT
.	TRBV30	.	TRBJ2-7	CAWSGDHREQYF	TGTGCCTGGAGTGGGGATCACCGCGAGCAGTACTTC
.	TRBV27	.	TRBJ1-5	CASSTHMNYQPQHF	TGTGCCAGCAGTACCCATATGAATTATCAGCCCCAGCATTTT
.	TRBV30	TRBD2	TRBJ2-1	CAWETSGGYEQFF	TGTGCCTGGGAGACTAGCGGGGGTTATGAGCAGTTCTTC
few	TRBV27	.	TRBJ2-3	CASSWGTDTQYF	TGTGCCAGCAGTTGGGGCACAGATACGCAGTATTTT
.	TRBV4-1	.	TRBJ2-3	CASTTTGLATDTQYF	TGCGCCAGCACCACAACGGGACTCGCTACAGATACGCAGTATTTT
.	TRBV13	.	TRBJ1-1	CASSSRDTLNTEAFF	TGTGCCAGCAGCTCCAGGGACACATTGAACACTGAAGCTTTCTTT
.	TRBV28	.	TRBJ1-2	CASSSPGSSANYGYTF	TGTGCCAGCAGTTCCCCAGGGTCCAGTGCTAACTATGGCTACACCTTC
.	TRBV13	.	TRBJ2-1	CASTPRGEGVHNEQFF	TGTGCCAGCACCCCCCGCGGGGAGGGGGTCCACAATGAGCAGTTCTTC
.	TRBV6-5	TRBD1	TRBJ1-1	CASSTWTGTEAFF	TGTGCCAGCAGTACTTGGACAGGGACTGAAGCTTTCTTT
.	TRBV6-5	TRBD2	TRBJ2-1	CASSYTGDWGGGEQFF	TGTGCCAGCAGTTACACGGGAGACTGGGGGGGAGGTGAGCAGTTCTTC